The sequence of this T cell receptor (beta chain) was determined in a study of T cells after yellow fever vaccination. Background on the study: The authors prepared low-cell-number fractions using SMART-Seq v4 Ultra Low Input. Overall study results and limits: Within FACS-sorted repertoires, abundant clonotypes contaminating from the bulk population could be present.

TCRdb recomputed calls from the 5' RACE reads with MiXCR, one row per CDR3 protein. The table has roughly 150,000 distinct CDR3 sequences, about 7% seen once. Per the germline V gene, CDR1 is MNHEY and CDR2 is SMNVEV (reference sequence). This CDR3 is built from 14 residues. J gave up 0 bases and V 8 bases, and 2 bases lay outside the gene matches. Notes on this clonotype: Its cognate antigen is unknown.

The chain joins TRBV27 to TRBJ2-5; 11 nucleotides match TRBD2. The sequence came from a man aged 18-30 years who received the YFV17D yellow fever vaccine. The material was CD4+ T cells sorted from PBMCs, obtained less than 6 days after the first yellow fever vaccination. CDR3 DNA sequence: TGTGCCAGCTCGACTAGCGGGGACCAAGAGACCCAGTACTTC. Amino acid sequence: CASSTSGDQETQYF.